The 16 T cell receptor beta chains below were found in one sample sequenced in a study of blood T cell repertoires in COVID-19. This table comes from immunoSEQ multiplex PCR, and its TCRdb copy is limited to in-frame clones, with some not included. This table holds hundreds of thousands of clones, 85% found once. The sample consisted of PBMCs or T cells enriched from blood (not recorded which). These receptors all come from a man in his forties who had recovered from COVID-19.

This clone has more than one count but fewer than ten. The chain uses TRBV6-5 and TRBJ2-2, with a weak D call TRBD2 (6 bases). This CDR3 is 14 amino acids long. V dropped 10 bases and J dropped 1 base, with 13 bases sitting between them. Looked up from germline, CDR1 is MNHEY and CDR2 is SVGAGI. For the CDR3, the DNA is TGTGCCATCAAGACTAGTCAGAACACCGGGGAGCTGTTTTTT. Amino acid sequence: CAIKTSQNTGELFF.

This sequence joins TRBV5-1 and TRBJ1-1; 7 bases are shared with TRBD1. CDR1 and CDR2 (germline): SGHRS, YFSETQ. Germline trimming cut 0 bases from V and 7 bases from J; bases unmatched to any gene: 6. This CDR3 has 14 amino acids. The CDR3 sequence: CASSLAAAGGEAFF. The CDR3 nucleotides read TGCGCCAGCAGCTTGGCCGCGGCAGGGGGTGAAGCTTTCTTT.

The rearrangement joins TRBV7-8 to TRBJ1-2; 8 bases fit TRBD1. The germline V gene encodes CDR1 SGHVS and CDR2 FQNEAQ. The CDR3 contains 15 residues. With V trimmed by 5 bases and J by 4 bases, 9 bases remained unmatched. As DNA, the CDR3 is TGTGCCAGCAGCGCACCAGGGGGCAGGGTCTATGGCTACACCTTC. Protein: CASSAPGGRVYGYTF.

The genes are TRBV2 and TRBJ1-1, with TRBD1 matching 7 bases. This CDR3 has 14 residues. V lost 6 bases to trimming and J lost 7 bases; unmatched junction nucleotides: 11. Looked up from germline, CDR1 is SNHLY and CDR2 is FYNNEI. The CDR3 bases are TGTGCCAGCAGCCGGGACAGAAATCGGTTTGAAGCTTTCTTT. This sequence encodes CASSRDRNRFEAFF. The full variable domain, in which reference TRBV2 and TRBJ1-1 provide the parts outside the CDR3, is EPEVTQTPSHQVTQMGQEVILRCVPISNHLYFYWYRQILGQKVEFLVSFYNNEISEKSEIFDDQFSVERPDGSNFTLKIRSTKLEDSAMYFCASSRDRNRFEAFFGQGTRLTVV.

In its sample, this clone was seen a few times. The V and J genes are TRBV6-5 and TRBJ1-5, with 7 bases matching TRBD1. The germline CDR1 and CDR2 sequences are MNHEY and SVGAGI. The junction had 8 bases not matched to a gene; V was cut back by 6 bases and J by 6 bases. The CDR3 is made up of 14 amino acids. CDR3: CASRDRAGGQPQHF. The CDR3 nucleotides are TGTGCCAGCAGAGACAGGGCCGGGGGTCAGCCCCAGCATTTT.

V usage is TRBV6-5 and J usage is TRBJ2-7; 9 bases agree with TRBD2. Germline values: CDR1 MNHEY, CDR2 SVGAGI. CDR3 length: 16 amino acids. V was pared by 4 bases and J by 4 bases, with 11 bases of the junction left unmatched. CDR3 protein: CASSSQSSGRRYEQYF. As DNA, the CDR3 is TGTGCCAGCAGTTCACAATCCAGCGGGAGGAGATACGAGCAGTACTTC.

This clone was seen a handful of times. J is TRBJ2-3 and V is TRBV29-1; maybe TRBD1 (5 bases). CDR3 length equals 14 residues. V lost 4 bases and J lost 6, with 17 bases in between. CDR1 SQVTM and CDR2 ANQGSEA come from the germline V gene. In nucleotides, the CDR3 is TGCAGCGTTGTAGGACAAGTAATCCGGGATACGCAGTATTTT. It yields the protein CSVVGQVIRDTQYF.

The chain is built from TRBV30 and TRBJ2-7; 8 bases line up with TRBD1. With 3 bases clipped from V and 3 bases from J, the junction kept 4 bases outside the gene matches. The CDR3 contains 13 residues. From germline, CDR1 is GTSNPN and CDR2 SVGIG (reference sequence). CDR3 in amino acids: CAWSPGTGYEQYF. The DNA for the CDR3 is TGTGCCTGGAGCCCGGGGACAGGCTACGAGCAGTACTTC.

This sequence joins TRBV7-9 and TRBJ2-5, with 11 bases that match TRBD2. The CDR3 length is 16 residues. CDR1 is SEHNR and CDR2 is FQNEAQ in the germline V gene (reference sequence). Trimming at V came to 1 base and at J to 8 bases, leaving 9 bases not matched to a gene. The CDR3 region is CASSLEGLTSGSTQYF. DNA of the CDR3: TGTGCCAGCAGCTTAGAGGGACTTACTAGCGGGAGCACCCAGTACTTC. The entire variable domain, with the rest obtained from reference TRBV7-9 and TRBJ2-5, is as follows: DTGVSQNPRHKITKRGQNVTFRCDPISEHNRLYWYRQTLGQGPEFLTYFQNEAQLEKSRLLSDRFSAERPKGSFSTLEIQRTEQGDSAMYLCASSLEGLTSGSTQYFGPGTRLLVL.

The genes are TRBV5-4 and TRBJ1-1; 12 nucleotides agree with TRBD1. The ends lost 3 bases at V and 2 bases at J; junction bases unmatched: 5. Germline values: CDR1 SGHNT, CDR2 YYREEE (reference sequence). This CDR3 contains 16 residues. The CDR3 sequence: CASSSEGQGANTEAFF. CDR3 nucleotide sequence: TGTGCCAGCAGCTCAGAGGGACAGGGGGCAAACACTGAAGCTTTCTTT. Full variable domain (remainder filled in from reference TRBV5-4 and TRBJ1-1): ETGVTQSPTHLIKTRGQQVTLRCSSQSGHNTVSWYQQALGQGPQFIFQYYREEENGRGNFPPRFSGLQFPNYSSELNVNALELDDSALYLCASSSEGQGANTEAFFGQGTRLTVV.

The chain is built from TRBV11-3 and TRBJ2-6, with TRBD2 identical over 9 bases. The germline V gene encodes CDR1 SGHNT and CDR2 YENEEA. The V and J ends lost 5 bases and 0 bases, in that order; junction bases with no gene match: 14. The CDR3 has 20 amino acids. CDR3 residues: CASSPGRSGSHFSGANVLTF. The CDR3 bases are TGTGCCAGCAGCCCCGGGCGTAGCGGGAGCCACTTCTCTGGGGCCAACGTCCTGACTTTC.

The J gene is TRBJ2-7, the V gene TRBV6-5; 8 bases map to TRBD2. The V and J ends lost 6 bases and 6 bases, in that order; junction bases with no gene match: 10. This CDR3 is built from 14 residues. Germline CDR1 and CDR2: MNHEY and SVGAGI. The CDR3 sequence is CASRETGLGLEQYF. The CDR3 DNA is TGTGCCAGCAGGGAGACGGGACTAGGGCTCGAGCAGTACTTC.

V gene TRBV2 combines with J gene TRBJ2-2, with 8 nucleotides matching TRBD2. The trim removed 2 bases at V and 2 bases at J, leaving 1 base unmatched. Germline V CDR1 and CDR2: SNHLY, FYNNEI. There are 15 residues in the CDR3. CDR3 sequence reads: CASSETSGNTGELFF. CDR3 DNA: TGTGCCAGCAGTGAAACTAGCGGCAACACCGGGGAGCTGTTTTTT.

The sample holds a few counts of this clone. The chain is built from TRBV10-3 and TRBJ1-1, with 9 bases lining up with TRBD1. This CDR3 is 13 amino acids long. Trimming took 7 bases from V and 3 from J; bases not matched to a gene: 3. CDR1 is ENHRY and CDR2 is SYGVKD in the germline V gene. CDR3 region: CAIKQGADTEAFF. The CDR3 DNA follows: TGTGCCATCAAACAGGGGGCGGACACTGAAGCTTTCTTT.

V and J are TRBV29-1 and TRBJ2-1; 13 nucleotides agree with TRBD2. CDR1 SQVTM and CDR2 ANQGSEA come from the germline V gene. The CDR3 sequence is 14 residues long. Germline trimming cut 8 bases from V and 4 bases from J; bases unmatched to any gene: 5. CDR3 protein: CSFPGLAGYNEQFF. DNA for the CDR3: TGCAGCTTTCCGGGACTAGCGGGATACAATGAGCAGTTCTTC.

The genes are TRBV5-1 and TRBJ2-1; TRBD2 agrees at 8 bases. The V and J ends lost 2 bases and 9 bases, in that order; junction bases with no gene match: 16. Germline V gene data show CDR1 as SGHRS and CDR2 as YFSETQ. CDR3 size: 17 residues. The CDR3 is CASSFAAGTRGGFEQFF. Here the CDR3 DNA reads TGCGCCAGCAGCTTCGCAGCCGGGACTAGGGGAGGGTTTGAGCAGTTCTTC.